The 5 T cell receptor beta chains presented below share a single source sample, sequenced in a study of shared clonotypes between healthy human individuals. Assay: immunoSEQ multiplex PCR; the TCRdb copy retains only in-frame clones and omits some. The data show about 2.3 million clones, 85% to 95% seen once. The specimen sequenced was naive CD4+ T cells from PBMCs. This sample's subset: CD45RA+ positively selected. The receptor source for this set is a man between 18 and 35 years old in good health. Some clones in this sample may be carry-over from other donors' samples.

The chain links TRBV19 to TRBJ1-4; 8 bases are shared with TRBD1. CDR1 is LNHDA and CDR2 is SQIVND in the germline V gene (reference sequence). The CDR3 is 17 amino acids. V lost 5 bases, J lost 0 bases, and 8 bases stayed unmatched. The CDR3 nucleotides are TGTGCCAGTAGTTCCGGGACAGGAGCTGCAACTAATGAAAAACTGTTTTTT. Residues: CASSSGTGAATNEKLFF.

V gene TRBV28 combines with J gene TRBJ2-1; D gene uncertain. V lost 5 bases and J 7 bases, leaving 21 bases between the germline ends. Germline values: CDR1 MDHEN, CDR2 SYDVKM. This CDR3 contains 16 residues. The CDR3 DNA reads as TGTGCCAGCAGTCCACCAGGCAGCCTCAGCTATAATGAGCAGTTCTTC. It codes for CASSPPGSLSYNEQFF.

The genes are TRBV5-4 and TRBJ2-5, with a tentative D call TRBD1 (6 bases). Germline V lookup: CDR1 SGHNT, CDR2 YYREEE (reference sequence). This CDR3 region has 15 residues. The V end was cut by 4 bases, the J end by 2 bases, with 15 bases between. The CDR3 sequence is CASSPGGGQQETQYF. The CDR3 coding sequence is TGTGCCAGCAGCCCTGGCGGTGGACAGCAAGAGACCCAGTACTTC.

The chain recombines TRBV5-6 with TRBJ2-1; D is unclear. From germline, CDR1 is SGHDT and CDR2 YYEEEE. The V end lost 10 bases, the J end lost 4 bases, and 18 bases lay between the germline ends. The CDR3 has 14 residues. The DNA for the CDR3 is TGTGCCCTACCCCGACTCCTCCATTACAATGAGCAGTTCTTC. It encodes CALPRLLHYNEQFF.

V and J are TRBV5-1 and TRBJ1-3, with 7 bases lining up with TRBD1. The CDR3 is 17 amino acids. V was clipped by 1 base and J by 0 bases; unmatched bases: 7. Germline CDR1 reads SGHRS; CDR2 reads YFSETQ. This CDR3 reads CASSLLPGQSSGNTIYF. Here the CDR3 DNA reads TGCGCCAGCAGCTTGTTACCGGGACAGAGCTCTGGAAACACCATATATTTT.